These T cell receptor beta chains were read from a single sample in a study of T cell responses to AZD1222 COVID-19 vaccine. Sequencing was performed with immunoSEQ multiplex PCR; in TCRdb, only in-frame clones are kept and a portion is missing. The sample includes tens of thousands of clones, roughly 91% of them seen just once. This specimen consisted of peripheral blood, obtained on day 0 of AZD1222 vaccination. The receptor source for this set is an adult in good health. The conserved cysteine and the conserved F or W are not part of the CDR3 here. Fields, in order: V gene, CDR3 protein.

>TRBV5-6
ASSQGLGTREQY
>TRBV18
ASSPTLSGEDTQY
>TRBV10-3
AISESWGNIQY
>TRBV7-8
ASRPSGQKLF
>TRBV11-2
ASSLDYRTNYGYT
>TRBV9
ASSVARENEQF
>TRBV15
ATSRDLPGTGGKEAF
>TRBV10-3
ATNDRWGLYEQY
>TRBV18
ASSPPGRGEKLF
>TRBV7-6
ASSPGQGRSAGPQH
>TRBV9
ASSVGRGRNEKLF
>TRBV15
ATAETGTSTQY
>TRBV20-1
SQIGGHEQF
>TRBV6-2/TRBV6-3
ASSYDRHPVYGYT
>TRBV2
ASSGTGNNEQF
>TRBV6-6
ASRPSGTDTQY
>TRBV3-1/TRBV3-2
ASSSRDRDVGELF
>TRBV3-1/TRBV3-2
ASRHPQGSPLH
>TRBV29-1
SVYGLDRANYGYT
>TRBV7-2
ASSLVVSGRGSSYEQY
>TRBV9
ASSVDWGNTEAF
>TRBV6-5
ASSPTTAGEQY
>TRBV6-5
ASSITRNTIY
>TRBV19
ASSIWSTGSPLH
>TRBV4-1
ASSQEQFPRLSYSNQPQH
>TRBV5-1
ASSLNKDRVKNTIY
>TRBV5-1
ASSLGASTDTQY
>TRBV25-1
ASRCIKGQGIGEQY
>TRBV6-2/TRBV6-3
ASSYENGYT
>TRBV29-1
SVEVGTGSYSTDTQY
>TRBV6-5
AGQPRQGRNSPLH
>TRBV6-2/TRBV6-3
ASSYVWGGPQH
>TRBV29-1
SGTTGGDTEAF
>TRBV6-2/TRBV6-3
ASSYIGGHQPQH
>TRBV27
ASSPSGTVTGANVLT
>TRBV6-6
ASSPRGGIDTGELF
>TRBV6-6
ASSSGQSRGSPLH
>TRBV27
ASSLREGNTIY
>TRBV28
ASSLRGLGNTIY
>TRBV20-1
SASGHSQETQY
>TRBV5-4
ASNLMGDSGELF
>TRBV3-1/TRBV3-2
ASSHHEGSNYGYT
>TRBV4-1
ASSWTEAVNIQY
>TRBV5-1
ASSLVRGGTDTQY
>TRBV3-1/TRBV3-2
ASSLVRSPYEQY
>TRBV6-4
ASSPRRGGATDTQY
>TRBV20-1
SAGGSYGYT
>TRBV24-1
ATSDLPKGGELF
>TRBV9
ASSVGGTGANYGYT
>TRBV9
ASGSLWNEQF
>TRBV28
ASSFGGGYGYT